This TCR beta chain was obtained from a study of T cells after yellow fever vaccination. Comment on this clonotype: What it binds is not known.

The CDR3 sequence is 18 residues long. With 5 bases removed from V and 2 bases from J, the gap between germline ends came to 24 bases. Germline V gives CDR1 LGHNA, CDR2 YNFKEQ. Study outcomes and limitations: Contaminating bulk clonotypes could be abundant in FACS-sorted repertoires. Faster peaking, at day 5 versus 15, marked a secondary response that was weaker. Reappearance after the booster was seen for most primary-vaccination clones, at about 95% CD4 and more than 80% CD8.

Synthesis of TCR cDNA relied on 5'RACE template switching, which attached a universal primer site and UMIs. MiXCR was run by TCRdb on the 5' RACE reads, yielding one entry per CDR3 protein. The sample shows 350,000 or so distinct CDR3 sequences, roughly 8% of them seen only once. The sample was PBMCs, taken 35 to 50 days after the first yellow fever vaccination. The clonotype comes from a man aged 18 to 30 who received the YFV17D yellow fever vaccine. The genes are TRBV4-2 and TRBJ1-1; TRBD1 might be the D (6 bases). CDR3 sequence: CASSKSGAQPPPNTEAFF. In DNA form, the CDR3 reads TGTGCCAGCAGCAAATCAGGGGCGCAACCACCGCCAAACACTGAAGCTTTCTTT.